The clone carrying this T cell receptor (beta chain) was found a few times. Its antigen is not known. Germline V lookup: CDR1 LGHNA, CDR2 YSLEER. The CDR3 covers 18 residues. With V trimmed by 4 bases and J by 3 bases, 11 bases remained unmatched. The sample comes from a study of Ad26.COV2.S vaccination and SARS-CoV-2 variants. Whole-study context: Ad26.COV2.S was injected intramuscularly once or twice, 56 days apart.

Treatment here: about 20 received Ad26.COV2.S at low or high dose, single or two shots; several received placebo; per-sample allocation not given. Sampling was performed 63 days after the first vaccine or placebo injection. General study results and limits: Participants in the vaccine arm had higher spike-specific TCR breadth; placebo recipients had lower.

Here immunoSEQ multiplex PCR was the method, and the copy in TCRdb shows in-frame clones only, minus some. The table includes 300,000 to 400,000 clones, roughly 81% detected once. This TCR derives from a person aged 18-60 years who received the Ad26.COV2.S COVID-19 vaccine or a placebo. The rearrangement joins TRBV4-3 to TRBJ2-3, with 12 bases identical to TRBD2. This sample comprised peripheral blood, obtained in a trial of Ad26.COV2.S vaccine versus placebo. The CDR3 nucleotides read TGCGCCAGCAGCCTTGGATCTACCGGACTAGCGGGGACAGATACGCAGTATTTT. Residues: CASSLGSTGLAGTDTQYF.